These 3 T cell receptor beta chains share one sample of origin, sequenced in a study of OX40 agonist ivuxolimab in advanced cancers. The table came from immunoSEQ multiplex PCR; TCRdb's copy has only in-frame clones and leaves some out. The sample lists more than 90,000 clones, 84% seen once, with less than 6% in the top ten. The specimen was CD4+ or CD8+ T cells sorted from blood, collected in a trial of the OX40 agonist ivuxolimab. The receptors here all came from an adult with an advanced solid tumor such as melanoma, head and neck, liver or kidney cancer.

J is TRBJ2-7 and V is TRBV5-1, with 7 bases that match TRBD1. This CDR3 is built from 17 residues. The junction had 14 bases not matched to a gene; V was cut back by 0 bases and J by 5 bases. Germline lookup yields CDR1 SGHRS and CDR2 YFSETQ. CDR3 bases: TGCGCCAGCAGCTTGGTCCCTCTACAGGGGTTCGGCGACGAGCAGTACTTC. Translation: CASSLVPLQGFGDEQYF.

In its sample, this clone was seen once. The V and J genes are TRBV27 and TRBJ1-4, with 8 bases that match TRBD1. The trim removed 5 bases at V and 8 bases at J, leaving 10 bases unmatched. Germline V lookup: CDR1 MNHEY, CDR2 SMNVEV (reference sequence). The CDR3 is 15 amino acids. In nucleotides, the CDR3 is TGTGCCAGCAGTCCTCGACAGGGGTTCAGAGAAAAACTGTTTTTT. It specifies CASSPRQGFREKLFF.

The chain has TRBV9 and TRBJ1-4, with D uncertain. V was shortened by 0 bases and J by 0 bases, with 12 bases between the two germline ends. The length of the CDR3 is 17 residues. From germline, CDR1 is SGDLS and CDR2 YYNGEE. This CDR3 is CASSVGNSRATNEKLFF. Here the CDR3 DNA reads TGTGCCAGCAGCGTAGGAAACAGTCGTGCAACTAATGAAAAACTGTTTTTT.